This T cell receptor beta chain originates from a study of cytomegalovirus exposure and HLA in healthy donors. V lost 0 bases and J 7 bases, leaving 10 bases between the germline ends. CDR3 length: 14 amino acids. Germline CDR1 LNHNV, CDR2 YYDKDF (reference sequence). Amplification used 60 Vbeta primers and 13 Jbeta primers. Clones were sequenced by immunoSEQ multiplex PCR, and TCRdb holds only the in-frame ones, with some missing. Recorded for this sample: about 120,000 clones. This chain joins TRBV15 and TRBJ1-5, with a tentative D call TRBD1 (5 bases). The sample taken for sequencing was PBMCs. This TCR came from a young man in good health and CMV-seronegative. The CDR3 sequence: CATSREVGRQPQHF. DNA of the CDR3: TGTGCCACCAGCAGAGAGGTGGGGCGGCAGCCCCAGCATTTT. Based on the CDR3 plus reference TRBV15 and TRBJ1-5, the full variable domain is DAMVIQNPRYQVTQFGKPVTLSCSQTLNHNVMYWYQQKSSQAPKLLFHYYDKDFNNEADTPDNFQSRRPNTSFCFLDIRSPGLGDTAMYLCATSREVGRQPQHFGDGTRLSIL.